One and the same sample provided the 19 T cell receptor beta chains below, sequenced in a study of T cell repertoires in cytomegalovirus infection. TCRdb used MiXCR to reprocess the reads, holding one entry per CDR3 protein. The sample gives about 240,000 distinct CDR3 sequences, 9% to 15% of which show up once; under 2% is in the top ten. The sequenced sample consisted of PBMCs. These receptors were taken from a human donor in good health (CMV status not recorded). Some clones in this sample may be carry-over from other donors' samples.

This clonotype was detected ten times or more. This chain uses TRBV5-1 with TRBJ2-7; D is uncertain. There are 13 residues in the CDR3. The germline V and J ends were trimmed by 0 bases and 6 bases, with 10 bases remaining between them. CDR1 is SGHRS and CDR2 is YFSETQ in the germline V gene. The CDR3 nucleotides read TGCGCCAGCAGCTTGGAAGGAGCCGTCGAGCAGTACTTC. This encodes CASSLEGAVEQYF.

This clonotype was seen many times. The chain has TRBV15 and TRBJ2-5; 9 nucleotides match TRBD2. Germline V CDR1 and CDR2: LNHNV, YYDKDF (reference sequence). V dropped 1 base and J dropped 6; count of bases not matched to a gene: 15. The CDR3 loop spans 18 amino acids. The CDR3 here is CATSRARALAGVGKTQYF. CDR3 DNA sequence: TGTGCCACCAGCAGAGCCAGGGCCTTAGCGGGAGTGGGAAAGACCCAGTACTTC.

This clonotype was detected ten times or more. The chain uses TRBV7-2 and TRBJ1-2, with a possible D match to TRBD1 (6 bases). The CDR3 is 14 residues long. The germline V gene encodes CDR1 SGHTA and CDR2 FQGNSA. Trimming cost V 1 base and J 4 bases, with 10 bases left between them. This chain's CDR3 is CASSLDRAGYGYTF. As DNA, the CDR3 is TGTGCCAGCAGCTTAGACAGGGCGGGCTATGGCTACACCTTC.

This clonotype was recorded at least ten times. The rearrangement uses TRBV7-2 and TRBJ1-3; D may be TRBD1 (6 bases). The CDR3 loop spans 15 amino acids. The germline CDR1 and CDR2 sequences are SGHTA and FQGNSA. V was cut by 1 base and J by 4 bases, with 11 bases left in between. The CDR3 DNA follows: TGTGCCAGCAGCTTAGTGGCCAGGGGCGGAAACACCATATATTTT. This sequence encodes CASSLVARGGNTIYF. Using reference TRBV7-2 and TRBJ1-3 for the parts outside the CDR3, the full variable domain is GAGVSQSPSNKVTEKGKDVELRCDPISGHTALYWYRQSLGQGLEFLIYFQGNSAPDKSGLPSDRFSAERTGGSVSTLTIQRTQQEDSAVYLCASSLVARGGNTIYFGEGSWLTVV.

At least ten counts were recorded for this clonotype. The chain has TRBV12-3 or TRBV12-4 and TRBJ2-7; the match to TRBD2 covers 11 bases. Trimming removed 6 bases from V and 3 bases from J; junction bases left unmatched: 4. This CDR3 has 14 residues. Here the CDR3 reads CASSPSGGSYEQYF. CDR3 in DNA: TGTGCCAGCAGCCCTAGCGGGGGGAGCTACGAGCAGTACTTC.

This clonotype was observed many times. The chain combines TRBV7-2 with TRBJ2-3; D tentatively reads TRBD1 or TRBD2 (5 bases each). Trimming removed 5 bases from V and 1 base from J, with 16 bases in between. The CDR3 is 16 residues long. Looked up from germline, CDR1 is SGHTA and CDR2 is FQGNSA. CDR3 loop: CASSPTRGVGTDTQYF. CDR3 nucleotides: TGTGCCAGCAGCCCAACTAGGGGAGTGGGCACAGATACGCAGTATTTT.

This clonotype was recorded many times. The CDR3 sequence: CASSLGQGMNTEAFF. The CDR3 DNA reads TGTGCCAGCAGCCTAGGGCAAGGGATGAACACTGAAGCTTTCTTT. This sequence joins TRBV7-2 and TRBJ1-1; no definite D call. Trimming cost V 5 bases and J 0 bases, with 13 bases left between them. The germline V gene has CDR1 SGHTA and CDR2 FQGNSA. This CDR3 has 15 residues.

The chain carries TRBV20-1 and TRBJ2-5; no clear D. V lost 6 bases and J 1 base, leaving 15 bases between the germline ends. The CDR3 sequence is 14 residues long. Germline assignment: CDR1 DFQATT and CDR2 SNEGSKA (reference sequence). CDR3 coding DNA: TGCAGTGCCTCCCGCAACTTTGGCCAAGAGACCCAGTACTTC. Protein product: CSASRNFGQETQYF.

This chain joins TRBV4-3 and TRBJ1-2; tentative D call: TRBD1 (6 bases). Germline loops: CDR1 LGHNA, CDR2 YSLEER. Deletions cut 0 bases from V and 4 bases from J, with 9 bases between. The length of the CDR3 is 14 residues. This CDR3 is CASSQDWGPYGYTF. In DNA, the CDR3 is TGCGCCAGCAGCCAAGATTGGGGGCCCTATGGCTACACCTTC.

This clonotype was seen repeatedly, ten times or more. The V gene is TRBV6-5, the J gene TRBJ2-1, with D perhaps matching TRBD1 (8 bases). CDR3 length equals 17 residues. V was shortened by 6 bases and J by 0 bases, with 18 bases between the two germline ends. Per germline, CDR1 MNHEY and CDR2 SVGAGI. CDR3 sequence: CASRPDRDYSSYNEQFF. DNA of the CDR3: TGTGCCAGCAGGCCGGACAGGGACTACAGCTCCTACAATGAGCAGTTCTTC.

This clonotype was counted at least ten times. V usage is TRBV7-2 and J usage is TRBJ1-4; D unresolved. V was clipped by 0 bases and J by 4 bases, with 6 bases between them. Germline loops: CDR1 SGHTA, CDR2 FQGNSA. The CDR3 sequence is 14 residues long. CDR3 sequence (DNA): TGTGCCAGCAGCTTAGCAGGGAATAATGAAAAACTGTTTTTT. The encoded protein is CASSLAGNNEKLFF. Complete variable domain (other parts from reference TRBV7-2 and TRBJ1-4): GAGVSQSPSNKVTEKGKDVELRCDPISGHTALYWYRQSLGQGLEFLIYFQGNSAPDKSGLPSDRFSAERTGGSVSTLTIQRTQQEDSAVYLCASSLAGNNEKLFFGSGTQLSVL.

The CDR3 sequence is CASSTAGGEKLFF. As DNA, the CDR3 is TGTGCCAGCAGTACCGCGGGGGGAGAAAAACTGTTTTTT. The J gene is TRBJ1-4, the V gene TRBV2; D might be TRBD1 (5 bases). CDR1 is SNHLY and CDR2 is FYNNEI in the germline V gene. Trimming removed 5 bases at V and 8 bases at J, with 12 bases between. The CDR3 covers 13 residues.

In its sample, this clonotype was seen many times. The genes are TRBV7-3 and TRBJ2-1, with 7 positions matching TRBD1. Per the germline V gene, CDR1 is SGHTA and CDR2 is FQGTGA. There are 13 residues in the CDR3. Trimming took 2 bases from V and 6 from J; bases not matched to a gene: 1. CDR3 protein: CASSLWDSNEQFF. The CDR3 DNA sequence: TGTGCCAGCAGCTTATGGGACAGCAATGAGCAGTTCTTC.

This clonotype was observed at least ten times. The chain couples TRBV19 to TRBJ1-2, with 12 bases matching TRBD1. J gave up 6 bases and V 3 bases, and 5 bases lay outside the gene matches. Per germline, CDR1 LNHDA and CDR2 SQIVND (reference sequence). The CDR3 has 15 amino acids. The CDR3 spells CASSIPGQGADGYTF. The DNA of the CDR3 is TGTGCCAGTAGTATTCCGGGACAGGGGGCGGATGGCTACACCTTC.

This clonotype was observed many times. V is TRBV7-2 and J is TRBJ1-1; tentative D call: TRBD1 (6 bases). Per the germline V gene, CDR1 is SGHTA and CDR2 is FQGNSA. The CDR3 has 15 amino acids. V was trimmed by 6 bases and J by 5 bases, leaving 19 bases between them. CDR3 in amino acids: CASRKGVTESTEAFF. The CDR3 nucleotides are TGTGCCAGCAGGAAGGGGGTGACGGAAAGTACTGAAGCTTTCTTT.

V usage is TRBV7-7 and J usage is TRBJ2-5; a possible D gene is TRBD1 (5 bases). Trimming stripped 3 bases from V and 4 bases from J, with 9 bases between. Germline V gene sequence: CDR1 SSHAT, CDR2 FNYEAQ (reference sequence). The CDR3 spans 13 residues. The CDR3 DNA is TGTGCCAGCAGCTTGACTCAGGGAGAGACCCAGTACTTC. Translating gives CASSLTQGETQYF.

This clonotype was seen a handful of times. This rearrangement joins TRBV30 to TRBJ1-2, with TRBD1 matching over 7 bases. V lost 2 bases, J lost 7 bases, and 13 bases stayed unmatched. The CDR3 is 15 residues long. Germline V gives CDR1 GTSNPN, CDR2 SVGIG (reference sequence). The CDR3, as DNA: TGTGCCTGGAGTTCGTCGGAGACAGGGCTTCGTGGCTACACCTTC. This encodes CAWSSSETGLRGYTF.

The chain is built from TRBV7-9 and TRBJ2-4, with unresolved D. Trimming left V 2 bases short and J 11 bases short, with 7 bases between. Germline V gene data show CDR1 as SEHNR and CDR2 as FQNEAQ (reference sequence). The CDR3 runs 11 residues. The CDR3 sequence is CASSLSSFQYF. The DNA for the CDR3 is TGTGCCAGCAGCTTATCCAGTTTTCAGTACTTC.

The rearrangement uses TRBV10-3 and TRBJ1-1; the match to TRBD1 covers 9 bases. Trimming cost V 3 bases and J 2 bases; bases outside gene matches: 4. Germline CDR1 ENHRY, CDR2 SYGVKD. This CDR3 has 15 residues. This chain's CDR3 is CAISEDRGRNTEAFF. The CDR3 bases are TGTGCCATCAGTGAAGACAGGGGGAGAAACACTGAAGCTTTCTTT.